This entry lists 6 T cell receptor beta chains sequenced from one sample in a study of chemoradiotherapy in HPV16-positive cancers. Sequenced by immunoSEQ multiplex PCR; TCRdb stores in-frame clones only, minus some. The table includes about 5,200 clones, approximately 89% detected once. The starting material was blood, obtained from a patient who underwent chemoradiotherapy. The source is a human donor with HPV-associated anogenital cancer.

The chain couples TRBV15 to TRBJ1-1, with D possibly being TRBD1 (6 bases). The V and J ends lost 3 bases and 0 bases respectively, with 14 bases between them. This CDR3 is 16 amino acids long. Germline V gene lookup returns CDR1 LNHNV and CDR2 YYDKDF (reference sequence). The chain's CDR3 is CATSRDSSILNTEAFF. For the CDR3, the DNA is TGTGCCACCAGCAGGGACAGCTCCATACTGAACACTGAAGCTTTCTTT.

This chain links TRBV27 with TRBJ2-7; D not resolved. The CDR3 is made up of 15 amino acids. V was clipped by 3 bases and J by 0 bases, with 12 bases between them. Per germline, CDR1 MNHEY and CDR2 SMNVEV (reference sequence). In nucleotides, the CDR3 is TGTGCCAGCAGTTTTCGTACGACCAGCTCCTACGAGCAGTACTTC. Its translation is CASSFRTTSSYEQYF.

V usage is TRBV9 and J usage is TRBJ2-5; TRBD2 aligns across 8 bases. CDR1 SGDLS and CDR2 YYNGEE come from the germline V gene. This CDR3 is built from 14 residues. The V gene end was trimmed by 4 bases and the J gene end by 7 bases; junction bases not matched to a gene: 9. The CDR3 sequence is CASSPASGSWTQYF. In DNA, the CDR3 is TGTGCCAGCAGCCCCGCTAGCGGGTCGTGGACCCAGTACTTC. The full variable domain, rest sourced from reference TRBV9 and TRBJ2-5, is DSGVTQTPKHLITATGQRVTLRCSPRSGDLSVYWYQQSLDQGLQFLIQYYNGEERAKGNILERFSAQQFPDLHSELNLSSLELGDSALYFCASSPASGSWTQYFGPGTRLLVL.

The J gene is TRBJ1-1, the V gene TRBV14; 8 bases map to TRBD1. The V gene's germline CDR1 is SGHDN and CDR2 FVKESK. The ends lost 2 bases at V and 4 bases at J; junction bases unmatched: 6. This CDR3 has 15 amino acids. This CDR3 is CASSQQGALGTEAFF. The CDR3 DNA reads as TGTGCCAGCAGCCAACAGGGGGCATTAGGCACTGAAGCTTTCTTT.

J is TRBJ1-2 and V is TRBV19; D is perhaps TRBD1 (6 bases). The CDR3 is made up of 15 amino acids. Trimming took off 1 base at V and 6 bases at J, with 15 bases between the two ends. Per the germline V gene, CDR1 is LNHDA and CDR2 is SQIVND (reference sequence). This CDR3 is CASSIVNRDNNGYTF. In DNA, the CDR3 is TGTGCCAGTAGTATAGTGAACAGGGACAATAATGGCTACACCTTC.

The V call is TRBV15, the J call TRBJ2-3; TRBD2 matches 11 bases. Looked up from germline, CDR1 is LNHNV and CDR2 is YYDKDF (reference sequence). This CDR3 is built from 15 residues. V lost 0 bases and J lost 4; bases outside the gene matches: 0. DNA of the CDR3: TGTGCCACCAGCAGAGATAGCGGGGGGGCAGATACGCAGTATTTT. Translation: CATSRDSGGADTQYF.